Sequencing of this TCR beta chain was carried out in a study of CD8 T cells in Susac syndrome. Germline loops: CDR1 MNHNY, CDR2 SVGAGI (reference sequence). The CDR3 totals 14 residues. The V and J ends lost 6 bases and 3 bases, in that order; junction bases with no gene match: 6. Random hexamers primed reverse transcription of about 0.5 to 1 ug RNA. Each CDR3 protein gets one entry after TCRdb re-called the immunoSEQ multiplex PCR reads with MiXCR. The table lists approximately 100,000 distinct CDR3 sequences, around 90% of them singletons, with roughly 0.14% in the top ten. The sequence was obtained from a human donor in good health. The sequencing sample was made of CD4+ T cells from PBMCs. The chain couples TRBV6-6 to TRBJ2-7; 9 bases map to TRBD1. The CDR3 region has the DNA TGTGCCAGCAGCCAGGACAGGGGTGACTACGAGCAGTACTTC. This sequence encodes CASSQDRGDYEQYF.